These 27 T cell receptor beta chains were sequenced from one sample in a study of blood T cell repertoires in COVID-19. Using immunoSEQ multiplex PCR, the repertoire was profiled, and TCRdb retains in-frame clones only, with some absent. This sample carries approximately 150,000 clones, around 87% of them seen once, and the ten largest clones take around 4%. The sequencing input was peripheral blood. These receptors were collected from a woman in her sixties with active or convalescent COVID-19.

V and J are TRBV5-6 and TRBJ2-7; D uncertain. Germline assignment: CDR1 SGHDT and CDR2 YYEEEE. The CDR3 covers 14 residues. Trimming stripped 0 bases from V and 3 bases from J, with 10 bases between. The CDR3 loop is CASSLGAIGYEQYF. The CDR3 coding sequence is TGTGCCAGCAGCTTGGGGGCTATCGGCTACGAGCAGTACTTC.

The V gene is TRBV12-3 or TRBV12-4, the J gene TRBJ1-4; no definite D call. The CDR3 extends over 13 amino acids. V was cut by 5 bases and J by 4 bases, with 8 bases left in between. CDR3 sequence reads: CASSGRLNEKLFF. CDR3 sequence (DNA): TGTGCCAGCAGTGGCAGACTTAATGAAAAACTGTTTTTT.

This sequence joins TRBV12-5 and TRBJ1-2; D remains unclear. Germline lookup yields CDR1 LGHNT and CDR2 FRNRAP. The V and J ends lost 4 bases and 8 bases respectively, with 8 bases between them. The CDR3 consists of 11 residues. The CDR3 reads CASGSQSGYTF. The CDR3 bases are TGTGCTAGTGGTTCGCAAAGCGGCTACACCTTC.

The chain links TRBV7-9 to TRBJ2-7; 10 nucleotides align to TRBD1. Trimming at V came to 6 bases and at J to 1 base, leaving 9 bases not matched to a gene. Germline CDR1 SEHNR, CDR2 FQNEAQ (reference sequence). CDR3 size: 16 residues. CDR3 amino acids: CASSHYPGQGSYEQYF. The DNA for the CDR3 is TGTGCCAGCAGTCACTATCCGGGACAGGGGTCCTACGAGCAGTACTTC.

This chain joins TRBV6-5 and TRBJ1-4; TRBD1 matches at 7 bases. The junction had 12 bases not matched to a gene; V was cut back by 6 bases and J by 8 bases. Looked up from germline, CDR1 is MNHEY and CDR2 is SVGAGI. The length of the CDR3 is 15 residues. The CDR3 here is CASSPREGAGEKLFF. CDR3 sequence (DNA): TGTGCCAGCAGCCCCCGCGAGGGGGCAGGGGAAAAACTGTTTTTT.

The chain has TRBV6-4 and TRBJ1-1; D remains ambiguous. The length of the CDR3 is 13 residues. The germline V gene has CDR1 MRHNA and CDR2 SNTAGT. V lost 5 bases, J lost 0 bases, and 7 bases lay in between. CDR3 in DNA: TGTGCCAGCAGTCTTTTGTTGAACACTGAAGCTTTCTTT. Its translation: CASSLLLNTEAFF.

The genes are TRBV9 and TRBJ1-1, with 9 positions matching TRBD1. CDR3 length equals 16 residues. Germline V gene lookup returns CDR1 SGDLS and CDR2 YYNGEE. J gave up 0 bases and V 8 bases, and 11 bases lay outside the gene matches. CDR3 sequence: CASNQGTGIMNTEAFF. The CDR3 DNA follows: TGTGCCAGTAACCAAGGGACAGGGATAATGAACACTGAAGCTTTCTTT.

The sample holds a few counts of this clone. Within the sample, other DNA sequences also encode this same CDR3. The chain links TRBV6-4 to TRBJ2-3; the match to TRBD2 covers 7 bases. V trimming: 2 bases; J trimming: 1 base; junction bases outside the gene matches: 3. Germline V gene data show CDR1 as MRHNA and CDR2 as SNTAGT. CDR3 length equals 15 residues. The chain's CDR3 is CASSDRAGGTDTQYF. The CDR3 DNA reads TGTGCCAGCAGTGACAGGGCGGGGGGCACAGATACGCAGTATTTT.

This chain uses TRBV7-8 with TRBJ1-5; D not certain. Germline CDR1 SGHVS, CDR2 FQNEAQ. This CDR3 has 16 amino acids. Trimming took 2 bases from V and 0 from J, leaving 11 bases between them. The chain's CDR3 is CASSLYRVPSNQPQHF. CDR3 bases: TGTGCCAGCAGCTTATATCGAGTCCCTAGCAATCAGCCCCAGCATTTT.

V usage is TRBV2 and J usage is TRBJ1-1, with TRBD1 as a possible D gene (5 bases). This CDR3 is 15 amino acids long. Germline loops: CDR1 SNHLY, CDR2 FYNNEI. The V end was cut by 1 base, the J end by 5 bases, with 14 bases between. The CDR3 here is CASSEGWGAGTEAFF. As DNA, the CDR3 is TGTGCCAGCAGTGAAGGGTGGGGCGCCGGGACTGAAGCTTTCTTT.

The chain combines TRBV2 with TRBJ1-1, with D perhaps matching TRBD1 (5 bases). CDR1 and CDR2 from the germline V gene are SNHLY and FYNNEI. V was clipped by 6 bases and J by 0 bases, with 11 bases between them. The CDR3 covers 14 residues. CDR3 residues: CASRGATLNTEAFF. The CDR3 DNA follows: TGTGCCAGCAGAGGGGCCACATTGAACACTGAAGCTTTCTTT.

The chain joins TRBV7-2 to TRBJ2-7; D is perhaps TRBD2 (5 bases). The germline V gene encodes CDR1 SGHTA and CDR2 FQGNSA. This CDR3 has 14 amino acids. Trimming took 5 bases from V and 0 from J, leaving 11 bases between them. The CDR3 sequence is CASSVDSSSYEQYF. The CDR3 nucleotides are TGTGCCAGCAGCGTGGACTCAAGCTCCTACGAGCAGTACTTC.

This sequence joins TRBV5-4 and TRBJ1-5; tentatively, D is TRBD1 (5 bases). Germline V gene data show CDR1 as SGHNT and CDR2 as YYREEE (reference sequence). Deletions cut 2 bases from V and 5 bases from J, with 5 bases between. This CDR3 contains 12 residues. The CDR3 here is CASSFRDQPQHF. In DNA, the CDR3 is TGTGCCAGCAGCTTCAGGGATCAGCCCCAGCATTTT. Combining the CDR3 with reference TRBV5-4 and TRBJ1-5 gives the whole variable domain ETGVTQSPTHLIKTRGQQVTLRCSSQSGHNTVSWYQQALGQGPQFIFQYYREEENGRGNFPPRFSGLQFPNYSSELNVNALELDDSALYLCASSFRDQPQHFGDGTRLSIL.

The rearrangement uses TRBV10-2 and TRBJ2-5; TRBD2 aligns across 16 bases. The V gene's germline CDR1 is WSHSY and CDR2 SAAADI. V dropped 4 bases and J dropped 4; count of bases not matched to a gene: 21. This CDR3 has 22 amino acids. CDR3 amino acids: CASSVPPGAPGLAGGPVETQYF. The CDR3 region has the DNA TGCGCCAGCAGTGTGCCCCCGGGAGCGCCGGGACTAGCGGGGGGGCCGGTAGAGACCCAGTACTTC.

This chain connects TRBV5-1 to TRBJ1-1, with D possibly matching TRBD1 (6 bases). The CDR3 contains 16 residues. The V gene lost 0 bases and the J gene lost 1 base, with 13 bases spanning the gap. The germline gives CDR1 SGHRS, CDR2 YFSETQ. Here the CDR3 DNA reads TGCGCCAGCAGCTTGGGGGCATTGACAGGGAACACTGAAGCTTTCTTT. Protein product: CASSLGALTGNTEAFF.

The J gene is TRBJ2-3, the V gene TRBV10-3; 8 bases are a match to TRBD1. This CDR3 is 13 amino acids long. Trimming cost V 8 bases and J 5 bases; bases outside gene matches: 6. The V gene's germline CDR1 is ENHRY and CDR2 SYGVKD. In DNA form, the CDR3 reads TGTGCCATCGGTGGCAGGGGGCAAGATACGCAGTATTTT. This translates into CAIGGRGQDTQYF.

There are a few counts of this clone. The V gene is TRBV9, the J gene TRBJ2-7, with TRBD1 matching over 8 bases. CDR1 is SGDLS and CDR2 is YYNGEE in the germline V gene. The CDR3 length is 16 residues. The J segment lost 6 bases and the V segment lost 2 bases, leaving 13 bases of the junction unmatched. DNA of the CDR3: TGTGCCAGCAGCGTCGATCCAGGGACAGGCGGTCGCGAGCAGTACTTC. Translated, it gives CASSVDPGTGGREQYF. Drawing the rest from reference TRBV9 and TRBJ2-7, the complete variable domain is DSGVTQTPKHLITATGQRVTLRCSPRSGDLSVYWYQQSLDQGLQFLIQYYNGEERAKGNILERFSAQQFPDLHSELNLSSLELGDSALYFCASSVDPGTGGREQYFGPGTRLTVT.

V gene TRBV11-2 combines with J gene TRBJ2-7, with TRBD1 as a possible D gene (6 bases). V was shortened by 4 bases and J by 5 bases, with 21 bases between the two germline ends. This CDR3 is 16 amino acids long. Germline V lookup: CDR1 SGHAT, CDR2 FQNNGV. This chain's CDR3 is CASSSIQGGPSHEQYF. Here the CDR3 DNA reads TGTGCCAGCAGCTCAATTCAAGGGGGTCCATCCCACGAGCAGTACTTC.

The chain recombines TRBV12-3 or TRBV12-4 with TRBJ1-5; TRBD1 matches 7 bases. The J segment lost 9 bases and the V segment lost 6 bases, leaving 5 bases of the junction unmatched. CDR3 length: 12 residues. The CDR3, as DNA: TGTGCCAGCAGAACAGGGGATATGCCCCAGCATTTT. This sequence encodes CASRTGDMPQHF.

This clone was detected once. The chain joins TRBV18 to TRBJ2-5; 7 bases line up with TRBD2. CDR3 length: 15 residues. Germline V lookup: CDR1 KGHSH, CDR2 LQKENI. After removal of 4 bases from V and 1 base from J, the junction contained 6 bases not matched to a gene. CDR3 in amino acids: CASSLLPGGQETQYF. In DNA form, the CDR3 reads TGTGCCAGCTCACTCCTGCCGGGGGGCCAAGAGACCCAGTACTTC. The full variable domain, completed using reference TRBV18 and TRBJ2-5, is NAGVMQNPRHLVRRRGQEARLRCSPMKGHSHVYWYRQLPEEGLKFMVYLQKENIIDESGMPKERFSAEFPKEGPSILRIQQVVRGDSAAYFCASSLLPGGQETQYFGPGTRLLVL.

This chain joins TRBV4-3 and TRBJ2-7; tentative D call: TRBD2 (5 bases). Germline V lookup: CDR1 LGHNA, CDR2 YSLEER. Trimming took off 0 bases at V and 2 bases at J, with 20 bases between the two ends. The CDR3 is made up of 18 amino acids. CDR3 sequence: CASSQDGIVGEWAYEQYF. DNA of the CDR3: TGCGCCAGCAGCCAAGATGGTATCGTCGGGGAGTGGGCCTACGAGCAGTACTTC.

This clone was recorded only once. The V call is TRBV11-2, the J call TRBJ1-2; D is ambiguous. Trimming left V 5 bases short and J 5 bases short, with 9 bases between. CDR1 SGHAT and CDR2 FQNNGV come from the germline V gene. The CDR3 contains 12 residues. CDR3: CASSPGLYGYTF. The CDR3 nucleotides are TGTGCCAGCAGCCCTGGACTATATGGCTACACCTTC.

The CDR3 reads CASSSTGVTEAFF. Here the CDR3 DNA reads TGTGCCAGCAGCAGTACAGGGGTCACTGAAGCTTTCTTT. This rearrangement joins TRBV7-9 to TRBJ1-1; 7 nucleotides agree with TRBD1. Unmatched junction bases numbered 4, after V lost 5 bases and J lost 4 bases. The germline gives CDR1 SEHNR, CDR2 FQNEAQ (reference sequence). The CDR3 spans 13 residues.

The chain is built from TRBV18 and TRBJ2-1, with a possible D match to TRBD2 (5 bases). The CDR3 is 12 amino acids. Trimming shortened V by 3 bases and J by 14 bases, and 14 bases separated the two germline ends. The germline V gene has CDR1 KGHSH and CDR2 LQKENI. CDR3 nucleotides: TGTGCCAGCTCACCGGCCTCCGGGGATAAGTTCTTC. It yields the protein CASSPASGDKFF.

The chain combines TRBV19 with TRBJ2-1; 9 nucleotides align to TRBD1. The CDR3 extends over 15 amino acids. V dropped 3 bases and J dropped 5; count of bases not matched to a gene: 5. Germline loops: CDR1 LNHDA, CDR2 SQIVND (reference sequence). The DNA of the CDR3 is TGTGCCAGTAGTATGGACAGGGGACTGCACAATGAGCAGTTCTTC. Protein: CASSMDRGLHNEQFF.

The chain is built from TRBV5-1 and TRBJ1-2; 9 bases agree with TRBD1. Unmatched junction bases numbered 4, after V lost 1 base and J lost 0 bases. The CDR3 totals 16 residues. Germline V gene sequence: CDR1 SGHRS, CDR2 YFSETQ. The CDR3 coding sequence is TGCGCCAGCAGCTTGTTGGGGGACAGGGCTAACTATGGCTACACCTTC. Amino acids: CASSLLGDRANYGYTF.

The CDR3 coding sequence is TGTGCCAGCAGCTTAGATCGGAGGACGGCTTTCTTT. Encoded protein: CASSLDRRTAFF. The rearrangement links TRBV11-2 to TRBJ1-1; D is ambiguous. The CDR3 has 12 residues. V was trimmed by 0 bases and J by 11 bases, leaving 10 bases between them. Per germline, CDR1 SGHAT and CDR2 FQNNGV.